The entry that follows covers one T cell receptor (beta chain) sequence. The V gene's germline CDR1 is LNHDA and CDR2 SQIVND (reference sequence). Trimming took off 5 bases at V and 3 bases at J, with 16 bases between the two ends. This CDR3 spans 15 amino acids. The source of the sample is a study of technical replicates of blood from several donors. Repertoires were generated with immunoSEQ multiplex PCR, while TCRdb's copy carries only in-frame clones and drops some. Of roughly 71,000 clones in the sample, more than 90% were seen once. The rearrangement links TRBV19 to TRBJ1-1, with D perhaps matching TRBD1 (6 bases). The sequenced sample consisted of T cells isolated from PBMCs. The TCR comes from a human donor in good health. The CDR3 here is CASSPWTVLDTEAFF. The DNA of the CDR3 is TGTGCCAGTAGTCCCTGGACAGTCTTGGACACTGAAGCTTTCTTT. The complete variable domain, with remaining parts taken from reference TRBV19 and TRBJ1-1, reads DGGITQSPKYLFRKEGQNVTLSCEQNLNHDAMYWYRQDPGQGLRLIYYSQIVNDFQKGDIAEGYSVSREKKESFPLTVTSAQKNPTAFYLCASSPWTVLDTEAFFGQGTRLTVV.